The present entry profiles one T cell receptor (beta chain) with its context. The data are from a study of T-cell reconstitution after alpha-beta-depleted transplantation in children. Germline V gives CDR1 GTSNPN, CDR2 SVGIG (reference sequence). With 0 bases removed from V and 5 bases from J, the gap between germline ends came to 17 bases. There are 17 residues in the CDR3. TCRbeta library preparation incorporated unique molecular identifiers. MiXCR, applied by TCRdb to the PCR reads, yields one record per CDR3 protein. The table shows about 280,000 distinct CDR3 sequences, with 11% occurring only once.

The chain couples TRBV30 to TRBJ2-6; D is possibly TRBD1 or TRBD2 (5 bases each). Sequenced material: peripheral blood, taken 180 days after TCRalphabeta/CD19-depleted stem cell transplant. The sequence was collected from a male patient between 2 and 10 years old who had a stem cell transplant for chronic granulomatous disease, so the T cells may come from the graft donor. In DNA, the CDR3 is TGTGCCTGGAGTGTAAGCCTGGGGGTCGCGAGGGCCAACGTCCTGACTTTC. Translation: CAWSVSLGVARANVLTF.